These 29 T cell receptor beta chains came from one sample sequenced in a study of T-cell reconstitution after alpha-beta-depleted transplantation in children. Unique molecular identifiers were incorporated when the TCRbeta library was constructed. TCRdb ran MiXCR on the PCR reads and lists one entry per CDR3 protein. Among 450,000 to 550,000 distinct CDR3 sequences listed, roughly 10% were seen once. This specimen was PBMCs, mostly from graft donor cells, taken 180 days after TCRalphabeta/CD19-depleted stem cell transplant. These receptors were taken from a female patient between 2 and 15 years old who had a stem cell transplant for aplastic anemia, so the T cells may come from the graft donor.

This clonotype was seen a few times. This rearrangement joins TRBV18 to TRBJ2-1, with 10 bases lining up with TRBD1. The CDR3 has 16 amino acids. Trimming removed 1 base from V and 4 bases from J; junction bases left unmatched: 4. The V gene's germline CDR1 is KGHSH and CDR2 LQKENI. CDR3 region: CASSPRQGARYNEQFF. The CDR3 nucleotides read TGTGCCAGCTCACCACGACAGGGGGCGAGGTACAATGAGCAGTTCTTC.

This clonotype was counted a few times. The chain links TRBV20-1 to TRBJ1-6; maybe TRBD1 (5 bases). The length of the CDR3 is 16 residues. Germline V gene lookup returns CDR1 DFQATT and CDR2 SNEGSKA (reference sequence). For the CDR3, the DNA is TGCAGCGGATGGAGGACCGGCGGGGCCTTTAATTCACCCCTCCACTTT. The encoded protein is CSGWRTGGAFNSPLHF.

This chain uses TRBV20-1 with TRBJ2-2, with TRBD2 as a possible D gene (6 bases). This CDR3 is built from 16 residues. The V gene lost 3 bases and the J gene lost 1 base, with 15 bases spanning the gap. CDR1 is DFQATT and CDR2 is SNEGSKA in the germline V gene (reference sequence). The CDR3 coding sequence is TGCAGTGCTAGGGACGGGCGGAGGGGGAACACCGGGGAGCTGTTTTTT. Translation: CSARDGRRGNTGELFF.

In its sample, this clonotype was seen many times. This rearrangement joins TRBV5-6 to TRBJ2-1; 8 nucleotides match TRBD1. V shed 4 bases and J 6 bases; nucleotides not matched to a gene: 9. The length of the CDR3 is 15 residues. From germline, CDR1 is SGHDT and CDR2 YYEEEE. The CDR3 DNA reads as TGTGCCAGCAGCAACCTCTGGACAGGGCCCAATGAGCAGTTCTTC. It yields the protein CASSNLWTGPNEQFF.

The chain links TRBV5-1 to TRBJ2-1; TRBD2 matches at 14 bases. The CDR3 extends over 17 amino acids. The ends lost 3 bases at V and 2 bases at J; junction bases unmatched: 4. Germline CDR1 is SGHRS and CDR2 is YFSETQ. CDR3 coding DNA: TGCGCCAGCAGCTCTGGGACTAGCGGGAGCCCCTACAATGAGCAGTTCTTC. This sequence encodes CASSSGTSGSPYNEQFF.

This clonotype was counted only a few times. The chain is built from TRBV7-8 and TRBJ2-3; the D call may be TRBD1 or TRBD2 (5 bases each). Germline V gives CDR1 SGHVS, CDR2 FQNEAQ. V lost 4 bases to trimming and J lost 4 bases, with 18 bases between them. The CDR3 spans 16 residues. The CDR3, as DNA: TGTGCCAGCAGCTGCGCCGAGGGGCTAGCCCCAGATACGCAGTATTTT. Translation gives CASSCAEGLAPDTQYF.

This clonotype has just a few counts. This chain links TRBV5-1 with TRBJ2-1; 16 bases are a match to TRBD2. Germline V CDR1 and CDR2: SGHRS, YFSETQ. The V gene end was trimmed by 2 bases and the J gene end by 10 bases; junction bases not matched to a gene: 6. The CDR3 covers 16 residues. CDR3 sequence reads: CASSLTGTSGREEQFF. The CDR3 region has the DNA TGCGCCAGCAGCTTAACCGGGACTAGCGGGAGGGAGGAGCAGTTCTTC.

The chain employs TRBV18 and TRBJ1-6, with D uncertain. V lost 3 bases and J lost 0, with 9 bases in between. The CDR3 runs to 16 residues. Germline CDR1 KGHSH, CDR2 LQKENI. The CDR3 DNA follows: TGTGCCAGCTCACCGGAGGTTTTCTCCTATAATTCACCCCTCCACTTT. Translated: CASSPEVFSYNSPLHF.

The chain recombines TRBV10-3 with TRBJ1-2; D unresolved. V lost 11 bases, J lost 6 bases, and 7 bases lay in between. Germline CDR1 and CDR2: ENHRY and SYGVKD. This CDR3 spans 9 amino acids. CDR3 bases: TGTGCCGGCACTGATGGCTACACCTTC. Protein sequence: CAGTDGYTF.

The chain carries TRBV20-1 and TRBJ2-5; D tentatively reads TRBD1 or TRBD2 (5 bases each). Trimming cost V 6 bases and J 2 bases, with 16 bases left between them. The CDR3 is 14 residues long. Germline V gene lookup returns CDR1 DFQATT and CDR2 SNEGSKA (reference sequence). This CDR3 is CSAQGRQIQETQYF. CDR3 nucleotides: TGCAGTGCCCAAGGGAGACAGATTCAAGAGACCCAGTACTTC.

This clonotype came up a few times. This rearrangement joins TRBV20-1 to TRBJ2-7; D gene ambiguous. Trimming took off 7 bases at V and 5 bases at J, with 6 bases between the two ends. The V gene's germline CDR1 is DFQATT and CDR2 SNEGSKA (reference sequence). The CDR3 spans 9 residues. The CDR3 nucleotides are TGCAGTGTAGGGAACGAGCAGTACTTC. This codes for CSVGNEQYF.

The chain recombines TRBV19 with TRBJ1-5; maybe TRBD1 (6 bases). There are 15 residues in the CDR3. V lost 6 bases, J lost 4 bases, and 16 bases lay in between. The germline V gene has CDR1 LNHDA and CDR2 SQIVND (reference sequence). The CDR3 protein is CASSPDSTFNQPQHF. The CDR3 coding sequence is TGTGCCAGTAGCCCGGACAGCACCTTTAATCAGCCCCAGCATTTT.

The sample holds a few counts of this clonotype. This sequence joins TRBV20-1 and TRBJ2-1; D is ambiguous. Germline lookup yields CDR1 DFQATT and CDR2 SNEGSKA (reference sequence). The V end was cut by 5 bases, the J end by 0 bases, with 17 bases between. CDR3 length: 16 residues. The CDR3 spells CSAPRRMGFSYNEQFF. The CDR3 DNA is TGCAGTGCTCCCCGGCGGATGGGGTTCTCCTACAATGAGCAGTTCTTC.

The chain carries TRBV3-1 and TRBJ2-3; tentative D call: TRBD2 (6 bases). Between the trimmed V and J ends, which lost 0 bases and 6 bases, there was a span of 16 bases. CDR1 and CDR2 from the germline V gene are LGHDT and YNNKEL (reference sequence). There are 16 residues in the CDR3. The CDR3 nucleotides are TGTGCCAGCAGCCAAGATCCCGGCCCCGGGAGCGATACGCAGTATTTT. Encoded protein: CASSQDPGPGSDTQYF.

This clonotype has a handful of counts. This chain connects TRBV28 to TRBJ1-2; weak D call: TRBD1 (6 bases). In germline, CDR1 is MDHEN, CDR2 SYDVKM. The V end lost 5 bases, the J end lost 1 base, and 11 bases lay between the germline ends. The CDR3 consists of 14 residues. The CDR3 nucleotides are TGTGCCAGCAGTGGACAGCCCCTTAACTATGGCTACACCTTC. Translating gives CASSGQPLNYGYTF.

The chain is built from TRBV7-2 and TRBJ2-7, with 13 bases lining up with TRBD2. CDR1 and CDR2 from the germline V gene are SGHTA and FQGNSA. The CDR3 consists of 16 residues. V shed 0 bases, J shed 5 bases, and the junction held 4 bases outside the gene matches. CDR3 nucleotides: TGTGCCAGCAGCTTAGCGCTGACTAGCGGGAGGAACGAGCAGTACTTC. It translates to CASSLALTSGRNEQYF. Full variable domain (missing parts from reference TRBV7-2 and TRBJ2-7): GAGVSQSPSNKVTEKGKDVELRCDPISGHTALYWYRQSLGQGLEFLIYFQGNSAPDKSGLPSDRFSAERTGGSVSTLTIQRTQQEDSAVYLCASSLALTSGRNEQYFGPGTRLTVT.

This clonotype was seen at least ten times. The chain joins TRBV7-9 to TRBJ1-2, with D uncertain. CDR1 and CDR2 (germline): SEHNR, FQNEAQ (reference sequence). The CDR3 is made up of 12 amino acids. Deletions cut 5 bases from V and 2 bases from J, with 6 bases between. Here the CDR3 reads CASSPRNYGYTF. The CDR3 DNA sequence: TGTGCCAGCAGCCCGCGGAACTATGGCTACACCTTC.

V usage is TRBV6-1 and J usage is TRBJ1-5; TRBD1 matches 10 bases. Germline CDR1 is MNHNS and CDR2 is SASEGT. The trim removed 7 bases at V and 6 bases at J, leaving 6 bases unmatched. The CDR3 has 14 residues. CDR3 coding DNA: TGTGCCAGCACCGGACAGGGGGTCGGTCAGCCCCAGCATTTT. This sequence encodes CASTGQGVGQPQHF.

This clonotype was counted between two and nine times. The chain links TRBV9 to TRBJ1-3; D possibly corresponds to TRBD1 (5 bases). This CDR3 spans 15 amino acids. Germline V gives CDR1 SGDLS, CDR2 YYNGEE. V gave up 0 bases and J gave up 4 bases, with 11 bases separating them. CDR3: CASSVGIGAGNTIYF. Written as DNA, the CDR3 is TGTGCCAGCAGCGTAGGGATAGGGGCCGGAAACACCATATATTTT. The variable domain in full, completed from reference TRBV9 and TRBJ1-3, reads DSGVTQTPKHLITATGQRVTLRCSPRSGDLSVYWYQQSLDQGLQFLIQYYNGEERAKGNILERFSAQQFPDLHSELNLSSLELGDSALYFCASSVGIGAGNTIYFGEGSWLTVV.

The genes are TRBV21-1 and TRBJ2-7; the table calls TRBD2, which could not be checked here. TRBV21-1 is deemed a pseudogene. CDR3 size: 14 residues. CDR3 DNA: TGTGCCAGCCTGACCGCTATGGGGGCCTACGAGCAGTACGTC. Translation gives CASLTAMGAYEQYV.

A few counts support this clonotype. This chain links TRBV27 with TRBJ2-1; no clear D gene. The CDR3 has 16 amino acids. Between the trimmed V and J ends, which lost 5 bases and 5 bases, there was a span of 19 bases. Germline-derived CDR1 and CDR2 are MNHEY and SMNVEV (reference sequence). CDR3 nucleotide sequence: TGTGCCAGCAGTCCCGACCGCAAGTCGGGCCACAATGAGCAGTTCTTC. The encoded protein is CASSPDRKSGHNEQFF.

This clonotype was observed a handful of times. V gene TRBV7-2 combines with J gene TRBJ2-5, with D unclear. The CDR3 loop spans 15 amino acids. Germline V gene data show CDR1 as SGHTA and CDR2 as FQGNSA. The V end was cut by 1 base, the J end by 1 base, with 10 bases between. Here the CDR3 DNA reads TGTGCCAGCAGCTTAGTCGGGCCAGTCCAAGAGACCCAGTACTTC. It translates to CASSLVGPVQETQYF.

This clonotype was observed a few times. The chain has TRBV28 and TRBJ2-3; 7 nucleotides line up with TRBD1. The J segment lost 0 bases and the V segment lost 7 bases, leaving 7 bases of the junction unmatched. Per the germline V gene, CDR1 is MDHEN and CDR2 is SYDVKM. The CDR3 runs to 15 residues. The CDR3 DNA is TGTGCCAGCAACCGACAGGGTACAAGCACAGATACGCAGTATTTT. It specifies CASNRQGTSTDTQYF.

This clonotype was counted many times. The chain is built from TRBV7-9 and TRBJ1-2; the D is unclear. V shed 5 bases and J shed 7 bases, with 17 bases lying between them. CDR3 length: 14 amino acids. Germline V gene sequence: CDR1 SEHNR, CDR2 FQNEAQ (reference sequence). In DNA, the CDR3 is TGTGCCAGCAGCCCCCGGGTACGGGCGGGTGGCTACACCTTC. Protein: CASSPRVRAGGYTF.

Many counts were recorded for this clonotype. The chain joins TRBV29-1 to TRBJ2-1; 10 bases fit TRBD2. CDR3 length equals 15 residues. V lost 8 bases and J lost 3; bases outside the gene matches: 10. CDR1 and CDR2 (germline): SQVTM, ANQGSEA. CDR3 sequence reads: CSTARLAGFYNEQFF. The CDR3 region has the DNA TGCAGCACTGCCCGACTAGCGGGCTTCTACAATGAGCAGTTCTTC.

The chain joins TRBV7-2 to TRBJ2-5; TRBD2 aligns across 12 bases. Germline assignment: CDR1 SGHTA and CDR2 FQGNSA. This CDR3 has 17 amino acids. Unmatched junction bases numbered 6, after V lost 0 bases and J lost 4 bases. CDR3 sequence: CASSLARSSGRAETQYF. The CDR3 DNA is TGTGCCAGCAGCTTAGCGCGGTCTAGCGGGAGGGCAGAGACCCAGTACTTC. Drawing the rest from reference TRBV7-2 and TRBJ2-5, the complete variable domain is GAGVSQSPSNKVTEKGKDVELRCDPISGHTALYWYRQSLGQGLEFLIYFQGNSAPDKSGLPSDRFSAERTGGSVSTLTIQRTQQEDSAVYLCASSLARSSGRAETQYFGPGTRLLVL.

This clonotype turned up a few times. The rearrangement links TRBV28 to TRBJ2-4; D is ambiguous. V gave up 7 bases and J gave up 0 bases, with 4 bases separating them. Per the germline V gene, CDR1 is MDHEN and CDR2 is SYDVKM. This CDR3 has 12 residues. CDR3 sequence reads: CASNPAKNIQYF. Here the CDR3 DNA reads TGTGCCAGCAACCCAGCCAAAAACATTCAGTACTTC.

This clonotype occurred a few times. One junction end disagrees with the germline gene, perhaps due to a read error. This rearrangement joins TRBV20-1 to TRBJ2-1; TRBD1 agrees at 7 bases. The CDR3 is 13 amino acids. The germline V gene has CDR1 DFQATT and CDR2 SNEGSKA (reference sequence). As DNA, the CDR3 is TGCAGTGCTAAAGGGACAGCAACCCTAGCAATAATCTTC. Its translation: CSAKGTATLAIIF.

This chain connects TRBV12-3 or TRBV12-4 to TRBJ1-1; no definite D call. CDR3 size: 14 residues. V was pared by 3 bases and J by 0 bases, with 8 bases between. The CDR3 region is CASSFGMLNTEAFF. The DNA for the CDR3 is TGTGCCAGCAGTTTCGGGATGCTGAACACTGAAGCTTTCTTT.